Each of the 14 T cell receptor beta chains below was sequenced from the same sample in a study of blood T cell repertoires in COVID-19. TCRdb keeps only in-frame clones here, not all; method: immunoSEQ multiplex PCR. The table includes approximately 120,000 clones, about 82% detected once. The specimen was peripheral blood. These receptors were collected from a human donor in a cohort sampled during active COVID-19.

V and J are TRBV19 and TRBJ2-5, with D tentatively TRBD2 (6 bases). Looked up from germline, CDR1 is LNHDA and CDR2 is SQIVND (reference sequence). Trimming removed 3 bases from V and 1 base from J, with 12 bases in between. The CDR3 sequence is 15 residues long. The CDR3 sequence is CASSIGGRAQETQYF. The CDR3 DNA is TGTGCCAGTAGTATCGGGGGAAGGGCCCAAGAGACCCAGTACTTC.

This chain uses TRBV2 with TRBJ2-7, with 8 bases that match TRBD2. The CDR3 is made up of 16 amino acids. CDR1 and CDR2 (germline): SNHLY, FYNNEI. Trimming removed 1 base from V and 2 bases from J; junction bases left unmatched: 7. CDR3 sequence: CASSEVGGTSAYEQYF. CDR3 in DNA: TGTGCCAGCAGTGAAGTGGGGGGGACTAGTGCCTACGAGCAGTACTTC.

The chain is built from TRBV18 and TRBJ1-6; 7 bases fit TRBD1. The ends lost 3 bases at V and 5 bases at J; junction bases unmatched: 7. CDR1 and CDR2 (germline): KGHSH, LQKENI. The CDR3 spans 16 residues. CDR3 coding DNA: TGTGCCAGCTCACCGATGGGACAGCTTAATAATTCACCCCTCCACTTT. Translation gives CASSPMGQLNNSPLHF.

This rearrangement joins TRBV27 to TRBJ1-6; D is unclear. V lost 3 bases, J lost 9 bases, and 6 bases lay in between. The CDR3 length is 12 residues. The germline CDR1 and CDR2 sequences are MNHEY and SMNVEV (reference sequence). In nucleotides, the CDR3 is TGTGCCAGCAGTTTCTATGGTTCACCCCTCCACTTT. This translates into CASSFYGSPLHF.

The genes are TRBV15 and TRBJ2-1; the D gene is possibly TRBD2 (5 bases). This CDR3 comprises 16 residues. CDR1 is LNHNV, CDR2 YYDKDF, per germline (reference sequence). Trimming pared 0 bases from V and 4 bases from J, leaving 13 bases between. The CDR3 reads CATSRDPTAAYNEQFF. CDR3 bases: TGTGCCACCAGCAGAGACCCAACAGCGGCTTACAATGAGCAGTTCTTC.

The V call is TRBV12-5, the J call TRBJ2-5; D ambiguous. The CDR3 has 9 amino acids. V dropped 6 bases and J dropped 8 bases, with 4 bases sitting between them. Germline lookup yields CDR1 LGHNT and CDR2 FRNRAP. CDR3 in DNA: TGTGCTAGTGGCTCCACCCAGTACTTC. This gives the protein CASGSTQYF.

The V call is TRBV7-2, the J call TRBJ2-1; 11 nucleotides align to TRBD2. From germline, CDR1 is SGHTA and CDR2 FQGNSA. V lost 2 bases and J lost 2; bases outside the gene matches: 2. This CDR3 has 16 amino acids. In nucleotides, the CDR3 is TGTGCCAGCAGCTTACTTAGCGGGAGGGCCTACAATGAGCAGTTCTTC. Translating it yields CASSLLSGRAYNEQFF.

This clone was found once. This rearrangement joins TRBV7-9 to TRBJ2-3, with D possibly being TRBD2 (6 bases). Trimming shortened V by 3 bases and J by 4 bases, and 14 bases separated the two germline ends. Germline-derived CDR1 and CDR2 are SEHNR and FQNEAQ (reference sequence). The length of the CDR3 is 15 residues. The CDR3: CASSLGGIQADTQYF. In DNA, the CDR3 is TGTGCCAGCAGCTTGGGCGGGATTCAAGCAGATACGCAGTATTTT.

The rearrangement uses TRBV2 and TRBJ2-4, with D maybe TRBD2 (5 bases). V shed 6 bases and J shed 6 bases, with 18 bases lying between them. Germline loops: CDR1 SNHLY, CDR2 FYNNEI. CDR3 size: 15 residues. CDR3 DNA sequence: TGTGCCAGCAGCACCACCCTGGGAGTCGGAAACATTCAGTACTTC. Its translation is CASSTTLGVGNIQYF.

This chain connects TRBV25-1 to TRBJ1-1; D is uncertain. The CDR3 is 14 residues long. Per the germline V gene, CDR1 is MGHDK and CDR2 is SYGVNS. V shed 3 bases and J shed 0 bases, with 8 bases lying between them. CDR3 nucleotide sequence: TGTGCCAGCAGTGAGCCGTACATGAACACTGAAGCTTTCTTT. Translation gives CASSEPYMNTEAFF.

The chain has TRBV5-4 and TRBJ1-6; tentatively, D is TRBD1 (5 bases). CDR1 is SGHNT, CDR2 YYREEE, per germline (reference sequence). This CDR3 spans 16 amino acids. V shed 4 bases and J shed 8 bases, with 19 bases lying between them. The CDR3 bases are TGTGCCAGCAGCCAGGGAGTGGATAGGAGGGATTCACCCCTCCACTTT. Amino acids: CASSQGVDRRDSPLHF.

V gene TRBV5-1 combines with J gene TRBJ1-6; tentative D call: TRBD1 (6 bases). With 3 bases removed from V and 11 bases from J, the gap between germline ends came to 15 bases. The CDR3 is made up of 14 amino acids. Germline V gene lookup returns CDR1 SGHRS and CDR2 YFSETQ. The CDR3 DNA is TGCGCCAGCAGCTCAACTCGACAGGAAGCACCCCTCCACTTT. It yields the protein CASSSTRQEAPLHF.

This clone turned up a few times. The chain recombines TRBV28 with TRBJ1-2, with a possible D match to TRBD1 (6 bases). The CDR3 extends over 14 amino acids. Germline assignment: CDR1 MDHEN and CDR2 SYDVKM. V was clipped by 2 bases and J by 4 bases, with 11 bases between them. The CDR3 bases are TGTGCCAGCAGTTTACCGACAGGAACCTATGGCTACACCTTC. This sequence encodes CASSLPTGTYGYTF.

The gene calls are TRBV18 and TRBJ1-1; 9 bases map to TRBD1. This CDR3 has 15 amino acids. With V trimmed by 2 bases and J by 6 bases, 7 bases remained unmatched. From germline, CDR1 is KGHSH and CDR2 LQKENI. CDR3 DNA: TGTGCCAGCTCACCAATTCTGACAGGGGGAGCTGAAGCTTTCTTT. Translating gives CASSPILTGGAEAFF.